Below, one T cell receptor (beta chain) is given with its context. Its antigen remains unidentified. These data originate in a study of T cells after yellow fever vaccination. CDR1 and CDR2 (germline): SGHTA, FQGTGA. V trimming: 0 bases; J trimming: 1 base; junction bases outside the gene matches: 7. The CDR3 consists of 17 residues. Notes on the study in general: Compared with primary, the secondary response was weaker and peaked at day 5, not 15. Bulk-population clonotypes that are abundant could appear as contaminants in FACS-sorted repertoires. Clones from primary vaccination mostly reappeared after the booster (around 96% CD4, around 90% CD8).

The study made its TCR cDNA through 5'RACE template switching. That step introduced a universal primer site along with UMIs. MiXCR, run by TCRdb on the 5' RACE reads, gives a single entry per CDR3 protein. The top ten clones hold roughly an eighth of a sample with nearly 550,000 distinct CDR3 sequences, about 19% of them seen once. This sequence was found in a man aged 25-45 years who received the YFV17D yellow fever vaccine. Sequences were derived from PBMCs, sampled 15 days after the yellow fever booster vaccination. The chain links TRBV7-3 to TRBJ1-2; TRBD1 matches at 8 bases. CDR3 nucleotide sequence: TGTGCCAGCAGCTTAACCCCGGGACAGGTTGATAACTATGGCTACACCTTC. It is translated as CASSLTPGQVDNYGYTF.